This TCR beta chain emerged from a study of cytomegalovirus exposure and HLA in healthy donors. The study's findings and limits: CMV serostatus stood as the only immune exposure information on hand. The authors enumerated around 150 TCR beta chains as linked to cytomegalovirus. Reportedly, HLA-A and HLA-B alleles of most subjects were accurately predicted from TCR beta.

As for this clone: The antigen is not known.

Germline CDR1 reads LNHDA; CDR2 reads SQIVND (reference sequence). V gave up 6 bases and J gave up 1 base, with 7 bases separating them. The CDR3 extends over 13 amino acids. Primers: 60 Vbeta forward and 13 Jbeta reverse. Sequenced by immunoSEQ multiplex PCR; TCRdb stores in-frame clones only, minus some. The table shows 200,000 to 250,000 clones, with roughly 80% occurring only once. The chain employs TRBV19 and TRBJ1-5, with a tentative D call TRBD1 (5 bases). This receptor was identified in a woman aged 40 to 50 in good health and CMV-seropositive. The sequenced material came from PBMCs. As DNA, the CDR3 is TGTGCCAGTAGGGACACCAGCAATCAGCCCCAGCATTTT. As protein: CASRDTSNQPQHF.